This TCR beta chain was retrieved from a study of shared clonotypes between healthy human individuals. This clone was observed a few times. Its matching antigen is unknown. At a deep level, the assay was run. Genomic DNA of each subset was evenly split across several immunoSEQ plates. Sequenced by immunoSEQ multiplex PCR; TCRdb stores in-frame clones only, minus some. The sample has a few million clones; over 90% are singletons. The CDR3 is 16 residues long. The germline V and J ends were trimmed by 3 bases and 2 bases, with 14 bases remaining between them. Germline V gives CDR1 MNHNS, CDR2 SASEGT. Broader study findings: As a rule, naive subsets had a larger estimated richness than memory subsets. An anticipated effect of sequencing depth on clonotype sharing among donors was recognized.

The source is a man aged 18 to 29 in good health. Some clones in this sample may be carry-over from other donors' samples. The V and J genes are TRBV6-1 and TRBJ1-5; D possibly corresponds to TRBD1 (5 bases). The specimen was naive CD4+ T cells from PBMCs. Noted subset: CD45RA+ positively selected. CDR3 sequence (DNA): TGTGCCAGCAGTGATATCAGGGAGGTGGGCAATCAGCCCCAGCATTTT. Translated: CASSDIREVGNQPQHF.